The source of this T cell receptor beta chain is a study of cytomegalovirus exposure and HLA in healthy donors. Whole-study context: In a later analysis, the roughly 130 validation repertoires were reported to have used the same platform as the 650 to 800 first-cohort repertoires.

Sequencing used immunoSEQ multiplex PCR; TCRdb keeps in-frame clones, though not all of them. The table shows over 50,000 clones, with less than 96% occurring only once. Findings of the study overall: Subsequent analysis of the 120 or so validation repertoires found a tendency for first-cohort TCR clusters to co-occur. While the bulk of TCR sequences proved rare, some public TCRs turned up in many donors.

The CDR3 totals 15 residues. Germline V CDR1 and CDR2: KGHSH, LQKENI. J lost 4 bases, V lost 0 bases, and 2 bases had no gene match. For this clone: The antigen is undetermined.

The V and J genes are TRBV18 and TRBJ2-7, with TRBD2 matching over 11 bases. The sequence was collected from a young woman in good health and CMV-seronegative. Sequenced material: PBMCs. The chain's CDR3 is CASSPPGLAGYEQYF. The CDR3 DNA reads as TGTGCCAGCTCACCACCAGGACTAGCGGGTTACGAGCAGTACTTC.